These 21 T cell receptor beta chains were sequenced from one sample in a study of T-cell reconstitution after alpha-beta-depleted transplantation in children. A library of TCRbeta sequences, prepared with unique molecular identifiers, was generated. One entry per CDR3 protein results from TCRdb running MiXCR on the PCR reads. The sample contains approximately 210,000 distinct CDR3 sequences, 17% of which appear only once. The sample here was PBMCs, mostly from graft donor cells, taken 360 days after TCRalphabeta/CD19-depleted stem cell transplant. The receptors derive from a male patient aged 2 to 10 who had a stem cell transplant for acute lymphoblastic leukemia, so the T cells may come from the graft donor.

This clonotype was seen more than once but under ten times. This sequence joins TRBV27 and TRBJ2-1; 7 bases align to TRBD1. This CDR3 has 12 residues. V was pared by 3 bases and J by 13 bases, with 6 bases of the junction left unmatched. Germline V lookup: CDR1 MNHEY, CDR2 SMNVEV (reference sequence). The CDR3, as DNA: TGTGCCAGCAGTTTCGAAGGGACAGTCCAGTTCTTC. It codes for CASSFEGTVQFF.

There are many counts of this clonotype. This chain connects TRBV6-6 to TRBJ2-2, with D perhaps matching TRBD1 (6 bases). Germline assignment: CDR1 MNHNY and CDR2 SVGAGI (reference sequence). V was trimmed by 7 bases and J by 15 bases, leaving 12 bases between them. This CDR3 is built from 10 residues. CDR3 nucleotides: TGTGCCAGCACCCGGGACAAGGTGTTTTTT. Protein sequence: CASTRDKVFF.

This clonotype rates as medium-sized. The chain employs TRBV12-3 or TRBV12-4 and TRBJ2-2, with D perhaps matching TRBD1 or TRBD2 (6 bases each). CDR3 length equals 15 residues. Trimming took 6 bases from V and 5 from J, leaving 16 bases between them. This CDR3 reads CASSRRGLRTGELFF. DNA for the CDR3: TGTGCCAGCAGCCGCAGGGGACTGAGGACCGGGGAGCTGTTTTTT.

This rearrangement joins TRBV13 to TRBJ1-2; no clear D gene. Germline V gene sequence: CDR1 PRHDT, CDR2 FYEKMQ (reference sequence). V was trimmed by 5 bases and J by 9 bases, leaving 19 bases between them. The CDR3 length is 14 residues. This CDR3 reads CASSILPNPDSYTF. Written as DNA, the CDR3 is TGTGCCAGCAGCATCCTACCAAACCCCGATAGCTACACCTTC.

The gene calls are TRBV28 and TRBJ2-7, with D uncertain. The CDR3 extends over 11 amino acids. Per germline, CDR1 MDHEN and CDR2 SYDVKM. V lost 6 bases and J lost 5, with 8 bases in between. The CDR3 sequence is CASSQRDEQYF. CDR3 DNA sequence: TGTGCCAGCAGCCAACGAGACGAGCAGTACTTC.

The V and J genes are TRBV27 and TRBJ2-3, with 8 bases matching TRBD2. The trim removed 8 bases at V and 6 bases at J, leaving 7 bases unmatched. This CDR3 region has 13 residues. The germline V gene encodes CDR1 MNHEY and CDR2 SMNVEV (reference sequence). Here the CDR3 reads CASRAGGLDTQYF. As DNA, the CDR3 is TGTGCCAGCCGCGCGGGGGGCCTTGATACGCAGTATTTT.

This clonotype has a handful of counts. The chain carries TRBV27 and TRBJ2-1; maybe TRBD2 (5 bases). With 5 bases removed from V and 7 bases from J, the gap between germline ends came to 12 bases. Germline CDR1 is MNHEY and CDR2 is SMNVEV (reference sequence). CDR3 length: 13 amino acids. The CDR3 nucleotides read TGTGCCAGCAGTCCCGGACTCGATAATGAGCAGTTCTTC. This translates into CASSPGLDNEQFF.

A few counts support this clonotype. The chain is built from TRBV4-2 and TRBJ2-2; TRBD2 matches at 14 bases. Germline-derived CDR1 and CDR2 are LGHNA and YNFKEQ. V was clipped by 0 bases and J by 1 base; unmatched bases: 4. The CDR3 length is 19 residues. The CDR3 is CASSQEGLAGVRNTGELFF. The CDR3 coding sequence is TGTGCCAGCAGCCAAGAGGGACTAGCGGGGGTTAGGAACACCGGGGAGCTGTTTTTT.

This rearrangement joins TRBV20-1 to TRBJ1-5, with D unclear. The length of the CDR3 is 17 residues. Trimming took off 5 bases at V and 0 bases at J, with 20 bases between the two ends. Germline CDR1 reads DFQATT; CDR2 reads SNEGSKA (reference sequence). This chain's CDR3 is CSARSGVEALSNQPQHF. In DNA form, the CDR3 reads TGCAGTGCTCGATCTGGGGTCGAAGCGCTTAGCAATCAGCCCCAGCATTTT.

The chain has TRBV24-1 and TRBJ1-1; D is uncertain. This CDR3 is 15 amino acids long. CDR1 is KGHDR, CDR2 SFDVKD, per germline. The ends were cut back, 1 base at V and 4 bases at J, with 12 bases in the middle. The CDR3 loop is CATSDLSKPGTEAFF. Here the CDR3 DNA reads TGTGCCACCAGTGATTTAAGCAAGCCGGGCACTGAAGCTTTCTTT.

The rearrangement links TRBV5-6 to TRBJ1-4; 7 nucleotides agree with TRBD1. CDR1 is SGHDT, CDR2 YYEEEE, per germline. The CDR3 runs to 14 residues. V shed 4 bases, J shed 7 bases, and the junction held 7 bases outside the gene matches. The CDR3 loop reads CASSLTGLGEKLFF. The CDR3 coding sequence is TGTGCCAGCAGCCTGACAGGGTTAGGTGAAAAACTGTTTTTT.

The chain is built from TRBV12-3 or TRBV12-4 and TRBJ2-2; unclear D gene. With 8 bases removed from V and 6 bases from J, the gap between germline ends came to 16 bases. This CDR3 region has 14 residues. The chain's CDR3 is CASPGPLKAGELFF. CDR3 nucleotide sequence: TGTGCCAGCCCCGGACCCCTAAAGGCCGGGGAGCTGTTTTTT.

This clonotype came up many times. The chain joins TRBV7-9 to TRBJ2-3, with TRBD2 matching over 7 bases. Germline lookup yields CDR1 SEHNR and CDR2 FQNEAQ (reference sequence). This CDR3 contains 15 residues. With V trimmed by 8 bases and J by 2 bases, 10 bases remained unmatched. The CDR3 DNA follows: TGTGCCAGCGGCCGACTAGCCACTTCCACAGATACGCAGTATTTT. Amino acid sequence: CASGRLATSTDTQYF.

This clonotype has only a few counts. This chain uses TRBV29-1 with TRBJ2-5; tentatively, D is TRBD1 or TRBD2 (5 bases each). V was cut by 7 bases and J by 2 bases, with 11 bases left in between. Per germline, CDR1 SQVTM and CDR2 ANQGSEA. The CDR3 length is 12 residues. CDR3 nucleotide sequence: TGCAGCGACGTGGGGGTTCAAGAGACCCAGTACTTC. Its protein product is CSDVGVQETQYF.

The chain joins TRBV10-3 to TRBJ1-2, with D uncertain. The ends were cut back, 2 bases at V and 5 bases at J, with 6 bases in the middle. The V gene's germline CDR1 is ENHRY and CDR2 SYGVKD. The CDR3 extends over 12 amino acids. In DNA form, the CDR3 reads TGTGCCATCAGTGAGGGACCGTATGGCTACACCTTC. Encoded protein: CAISEGPYGYTF.

The chain uses TRBV21-1 and TRBJ2-1; the table's D gene call, TRBD2, was not cross checked with the DNA. TRBV21-1 is reported as a pseudogene. The length of the CDR3 is 16 residues. The CDR3 DNA reads TGTGCCAGCAACAAGACTAGCGGAAATCTATACAATGAGCAGTTCTTC. Its protein product is CASNKTSGNLYNEQFF.

This clonotype has at least ten counts. The chain joins TRBV12-3 or TRBV12-4 to TRBJ1-4; D not resolved. V shed 1 base and J shed 5 bases, with 11 bases lying between them. This CDR3 has 15 amino acids. The CDR3 spells CASSLGPDTNEKLFF. CDR3 bases: TGTGCCAGCAGTTTAGGACCAGACACAAATGAAAAACTGTTTTTT.

The table lists this clonotype with a few counts. The chain employs TRBV20-1 and TRBJ1-2; D gene unclear. This CDR3 contains 13 residues. CDR1 and CDR2 (germline): DFQATT, SNEGSKA (reference sequence). V lost 0 bases and J lost 0, with 5 bases in between. CDR3 region: CSARDLSNYGYTF. DNA of the CDR3: TGCAGTGCTAGAGATCTTTCTAACTATGGCTACACCTTC.

The table lists this clonotype with a few counts. This chain links TRBV6-1 with TRBJ2-1; 7 bases agree with TRBD1. CDR3 length equals 14 residues. Losses at the gene ends were 3 bases for V and 7 bases for J; bases not matched to a gene: 6. Germline V gene lookup returns CDR1 MNHNS and CDR2 SASEGT. The CDR3 spells CASSDLQGLNEQFF. CDR3 DNA: TGTGCCAGCAGTGACCTACAGGGGTTGAATGAGCAGTTCTTC.

The V gene is TRBV4-1, the J gene TRBJ2-5; D possibly corresponds to TRBD2 (6 bases). Germline V CDR1 and CDR2: MGHRA, YSYEKL. This CDR3 region has 17 residues. Trimming cost V 0 bases and J 6 bases, with 20 bases left between them. CDR3 sequence: CASSQDPGSPGKKTQYF. The CDR3 DNA reads as TGCGCCAGCAGCCAAGATCCCGGGAGCCCCGGCAAAAAGACCCAGTACTTC.

This sequence joins TRBV4-2 and TRBJ2-7; D is perhaps TRBD2 (6 bases). Germline V lookup: CDR1 LGHNA, CDR2 YNFKEQ. Trimming cost V 1 base and J 2 bases, with 12 bases left between them. The CDR3 contains 15 residues. CDR3 nucleotides: TGTGCCAGCAGCCAAGGGGCGGGACTCGCCTACGAGCAGTACTTC. This gives the protein CASSQGAGLAYEQYF.